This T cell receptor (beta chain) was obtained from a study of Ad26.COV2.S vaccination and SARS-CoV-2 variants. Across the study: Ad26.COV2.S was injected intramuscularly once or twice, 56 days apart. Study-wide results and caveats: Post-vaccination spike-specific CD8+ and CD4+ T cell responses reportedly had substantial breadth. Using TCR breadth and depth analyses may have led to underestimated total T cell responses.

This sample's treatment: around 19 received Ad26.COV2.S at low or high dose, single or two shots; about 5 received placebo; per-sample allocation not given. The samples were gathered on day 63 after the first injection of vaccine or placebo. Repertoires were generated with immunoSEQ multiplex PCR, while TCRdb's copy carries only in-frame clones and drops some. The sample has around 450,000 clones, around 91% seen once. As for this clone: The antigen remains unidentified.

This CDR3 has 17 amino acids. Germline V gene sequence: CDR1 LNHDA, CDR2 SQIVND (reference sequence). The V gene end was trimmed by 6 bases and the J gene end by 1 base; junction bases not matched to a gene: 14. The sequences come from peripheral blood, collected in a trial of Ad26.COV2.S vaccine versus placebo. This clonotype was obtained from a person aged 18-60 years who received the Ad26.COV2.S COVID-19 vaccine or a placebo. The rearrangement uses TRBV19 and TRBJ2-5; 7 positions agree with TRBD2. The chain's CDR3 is CASSGASGAIVQETQYF. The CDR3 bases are TGTGCCAGTAGCGGGGCTAGCGGAGCCATAGTCCAAGAGACCCAGTACTTC.